This TCR beta chain was recovered during a study of T cell changes during pregnancy in multiple sclerosis. The repertoire was sequenced with immunoSEQ multiplex PCR; TCRdb's copy has only in-frame clones and lacks some. The sample contains approximately 39,000 clones, about 95% of which appear only once. This clonotype was obtained from a female donor with multiple sclerosis, enrolled in a pregnancy study. The starting material was CD4+ T cells from peripheral blood mononuclear cells, obtained in the second trimester of pregnancy.

The CDR3 DNA sequence: TGTGCCAGCAGTTACTCAGGGGACTACCGGTACGAGCAGTACTTC. Protein product: CASSYSGDYRYEQYF. The rearrangement uses TRBV6-5 and TRBJ2-7, with 7 bases that match TRBD2. V shed 0 bases, J shed 4 bases, and the junction held 6 bases outside the gene matches. This CDR3 has 15 amino acids. Per germline, CDR1 MNHEY and CDR2 SVGAGI.